These 8 T cell receptor beta chains were sequenced from one sample in a study of T cell responses to AZD1222 COVID-19 vaccine. Clones were read by immunoSEQ multiplex PCR, and TCRdb kept only the in-frame ones, dropping some. The data show around 71,000 clones, nearly 85% seen once. The sequencing here drew on peripheral blood, taken on day 0 of AZD1222 vaccination. These receptors all stem from an adult in good health.

The V call is TRBV2, the J call TRBJ1-4; a weak D match, TRBD1 (5 bases). Germline V gives CDR1 SNHLY, CDR2 FYNNEI. V lost 8 bases and J lost 10, with 20 bases in between. The CDR3 extends over 14 amino acids. The CDR3 region has the DNA TGTGCCAGCCGGATCATAGCGGGGCGTGCAAAACTGTTTTTT. Translation gives CASRIIAGRAKLFF.

The chain recombines TRBV2 with TRBJ2-2; no clear D gene. V was clipped by 7 bases and J by 4 bases, with 13 bases between them. Germline V lookup: CDR1 SNHLY, CDR2 FYNNEI. The CDR3 covers 14 residues. DNA for the CDR3: TGTGCCAGCACACCCTACGACTTCACCGGGGAGCTGTTTTTT. It is translated as CASTPYDFTGELFF.

This clone has just a few counts. The chain is built from TRBV6-5 and TRBJ1-2; D is uncertain. Germline assignment: CDR1 MNHEY and CDR2 SVGAGI. The CDR3 runs to 13 residues. V shed 10 bases and J shed 0 bases, with 12 bases lying between them. In DNA, the CDR3 is TGTGCCAACTCTCCCGGGGCTAACTATGGCTACACCTTC. It encodes CANSPGANYGYTF.

The chain combines TRBV5-5 with TRBJ2-2; D gene unclear. The CDR3 is made up of 15 amino acids. Trimming stripped 0 bases from V and 1 base from J, with 7 bases between. Germline lookup yields CDR1 SGHKS and CDR2 YYEKEE (reference sequence). In DNA form, the CDR3 reads TGTGCCAGCAGCTTGGTTGGGGAGAACACCGGGGAGCTGTTTTTT. Protein product: CASSLVGENTGELFF.

Note on this clone: Other nucleotide sequences from this sample produce the same CDR3. V is TRBV5-4 and J is TRBJ1-5; D is perhaps TRBD1 (5 bases). V lost 1 base to trimming and J lost 4 bases, with 9 bases between them. The germline gives CDR1 SGHNT, CDR2 YYREEE (reference sequence). The CDR3 is 14 amino acids. The DNA for the CDR3 is TGTGCCAGCAGCTTGTCAGGGTCGAATCAGCCCCAGCATTTT. Translating gives CASSLSGSNQPQHF.

This chain joins TRBV7-6 and TRBJ2-7, with D tentatively TRBD1 or TRBD2 (5 bases each). The length of the CDR3 is 14 residues. V was trimmed by 3 bases and J by 2 bases, leaving 11 bases between them. CDR1 and CDR2 (germline): SGHVS, FNYEAQ. CDR3 protein: CASSFRDGAYEQYF. DNA for the CDR3: TGTGCCAGCAGCTTCCGGGACGGTGCCTACGAGCAGTACTTC.

This rearrangement joins TRBV6-2 or TRBV6-3 to TRBJ1-5; TRBD1 matches at 7 bases. The germline gives CDR1 MNHEY, CDR2 SVGEGT. V lost 0 bases, J lost 5 bases, and 4 bases stayed unmatched. The CDR3 is 15 residues long. The CDR3 loop is CASSYSGTVDQPQHF. CDR3 sequence (DNA): TGTGCCAGCAGTTACTCTGGGACAGTCGATCAGCCCCAGCATTTT.

The chain links TRBV5-1 to TRBJ2-3; D is perhaps TRBD2 (5 bases). Germline V gives CDR1 SGHRS, CDR2 YFSETQ. V lost 1 base and J lost 2, with 11 bases in between. The CDR3 sequence is 15 residues long. This CDR3 reads CASSLRSGYTDTQYF. CDR3 bases: TGCGCCAGCAGCTTGAGGTCGGGGTACACAGATACGCAGTATTTT.